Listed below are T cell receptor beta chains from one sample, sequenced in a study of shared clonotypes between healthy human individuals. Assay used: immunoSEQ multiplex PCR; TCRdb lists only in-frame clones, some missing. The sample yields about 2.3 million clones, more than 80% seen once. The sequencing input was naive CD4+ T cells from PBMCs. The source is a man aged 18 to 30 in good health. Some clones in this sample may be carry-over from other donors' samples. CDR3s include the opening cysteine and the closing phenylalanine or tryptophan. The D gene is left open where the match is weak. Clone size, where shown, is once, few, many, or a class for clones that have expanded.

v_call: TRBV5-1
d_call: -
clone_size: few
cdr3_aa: CASSLAQGGYTF

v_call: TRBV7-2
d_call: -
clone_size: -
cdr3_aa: CASSSLTRFPYGYTF

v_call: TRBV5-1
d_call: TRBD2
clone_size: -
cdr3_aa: CASKETLAGVPYEQYF

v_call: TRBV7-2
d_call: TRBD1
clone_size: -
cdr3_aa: CASSIDRDYEQYF

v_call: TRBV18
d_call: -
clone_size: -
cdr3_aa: CASSPPNRNYGYTF

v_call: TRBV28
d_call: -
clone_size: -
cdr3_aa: CASGSPGYQETQYF

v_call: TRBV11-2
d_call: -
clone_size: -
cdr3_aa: CASSLDLRGGNSGNTIYF

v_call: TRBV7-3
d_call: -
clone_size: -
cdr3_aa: CASSLHPGRGKTSTDTQYF

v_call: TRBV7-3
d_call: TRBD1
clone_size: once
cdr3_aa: CASSKVAVPGGITGANVLTF

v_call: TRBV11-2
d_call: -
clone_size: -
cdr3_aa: CASSFLTEATRTFF

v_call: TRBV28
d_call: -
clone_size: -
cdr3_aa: CASSSYPAQETQYF

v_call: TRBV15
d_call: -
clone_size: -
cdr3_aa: CATSRARRGTSNQPQHF

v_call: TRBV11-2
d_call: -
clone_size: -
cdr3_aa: CASSFDRPGAGEKLFF

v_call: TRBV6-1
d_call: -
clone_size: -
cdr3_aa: CASRADNLKNIQYF

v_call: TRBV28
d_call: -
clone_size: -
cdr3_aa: CAGMTPNYGYTF

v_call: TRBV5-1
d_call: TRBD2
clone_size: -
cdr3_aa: CASSWDRAGGDTGELFF

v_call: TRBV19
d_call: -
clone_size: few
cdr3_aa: CASRLGLNTEAFF

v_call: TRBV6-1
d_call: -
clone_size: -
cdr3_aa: CAGAVTSNQPQHF

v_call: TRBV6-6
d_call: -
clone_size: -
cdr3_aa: CASSYSGQGRDEQYF

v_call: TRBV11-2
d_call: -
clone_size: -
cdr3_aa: CASSSLTGSGDTQYF

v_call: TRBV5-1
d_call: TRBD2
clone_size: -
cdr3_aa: CASSSSGLAGVRQETQYF

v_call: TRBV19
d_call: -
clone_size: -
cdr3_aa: CASRLAARITDTQYF

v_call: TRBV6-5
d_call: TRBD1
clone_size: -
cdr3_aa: CASSPDRGSYGYTF

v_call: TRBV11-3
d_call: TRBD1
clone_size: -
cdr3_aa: CASSLGDRGSNTGELFF

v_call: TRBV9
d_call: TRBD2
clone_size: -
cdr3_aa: CASSVGGASGRGNEQFF

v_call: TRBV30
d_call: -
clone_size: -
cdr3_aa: CANPDSSIGELFF

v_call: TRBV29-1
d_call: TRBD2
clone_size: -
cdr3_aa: CSGMGTSVGGELFF

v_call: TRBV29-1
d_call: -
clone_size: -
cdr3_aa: CSVVPVTASGEQYF